This T cell receptor (beta chain) was sequenced for a study of blood T cell repertoires in COVID-19. As for the study in general: Samples taken during acute and convalescent COVID-19 were collected in the United States, Italy and Spain. T cells, B-cell-depleted T cells, or PBMCs provided the cDNA or gDNA that served as material.

As processed by the authors: Amplification from reference gene primers served as the basis for estimated nucleated cell counts. Libraries were prepared by immunoSEQ multiplex PCR; TCRdb keeps only in-frame clonotypes and omits some of them. The D gene and trimming were derived from the DNA, and the V and J assignments and clone size from that table. The sample includes 380,000 or so clones, roughly four fifths of them seen just once. The germline CDR1 and CDR2 sequences are GTSNPN and SVGIG (reference sequence). V lost 4 bases and J lost 1, with 22 bases in between. This CDR3 is 17 amino acids long. The V gene is TRBV30, the J gene TRBJ1-1; D perhaps matches TRBD1 (6 bases). This receptor was identified in a human donor with acute or convalescent COVID-19. The donor label of this sample is uncertain. Material for sequencing was peripheral blood. CDR3 nucleotide sequence: TGTGCCTGGACGCGATCAACTTACAGGGTTTCGAACACTGAAGCTTTCTTT. This gives the protein CAWTRSTYRVSNTEAFF.